This TCR beta chain was captured in a study of blood T cell repertoires in COVID-19. Generated by immunoSEQ multiplex PCR, the TCRdb table keeps only in-frame clones and is missing some. The sample has under 200,000 clones, around 87% seen once. This CDR3 has 14 amino acids. Germline assignment: CDR1 PRHDT and CDR2 FYEKMQ (reference sequence). V was cut by 5 bases and J by 1 base, with 9 bases left in between. Input material: peripheral blood. This clonotype originated in a man in his forties with active or convalescent COVID-19. The chain employs TRBV13 and TRBJ2-1, with D tentatively TRBD2 (5 bases). The DNA of the CDR3 is TGTGCCAGCAGCGGCGGGTTATCCTACAATGAGCAGTTCTTC. Translating gives CASSGGLSYNEQFF.